This T cell receptor beta chain was found in a study of blood T cell repertoires in COVID-19. Germline assignment: CDR1 MNHEY and CDR2 SMNVEV (reference sequence). Trimming took 4 bases from V and 2 from J, leaving 9 bases between them. The length of the CDR3 is 15 residues. Using immunoSEQ multiplex PCR, the repertoire was profiled, and TCRdb retains in-frame clones only, with some absent. The sample holds 300,000 to 500,000 clones, approximately 88% seen once. Participants, roughly 18 to 89 years old, spanned fewer than 25 US areas. Clinical histories supplied by participants themselves formed the basis of cohort assignment.

The sequenced material came from PBMCs or T cells enriched from blood (not recorded which). The TCR was taken from a woman in her twenties or thirties with acute COVID-19. The rearrangement uses TRBV27 and TRBJ2-6; a possible D gene is TRBD1 (5 bases). CDR3 in DNA: TGTGCCAGCAGTTCCCGACAGACTGGGGCCAACGTCCTGACTTTC. Protein product: CASSSRQTGANVLTF. The full variable domain, with the rest looked up from reference TRBV27 and TRBJ2-6, is EAQVTQNPRYLITVTGKKLTVTCSQNMNHEYMSWYRQDPGLGLRQIYYSMNVEVTDKGDVPEGYKVSRKEKRNFPLILESPSPNQTSLYFCASSSRQTGANVLTFGAGSRLTVL.